Following are 22 T cell receptor beta chains from one sample sequenced in a study of blood T cell repertoires in COVID-19. The method was immunoSEQ multiplex PCR; TCRdb's version includes in-frame clones alone and lacks a portion of them. The sample contains roughly 40,000 clones, 70% to 90% of which appear only once. Sequencing was performed on peripheral blood. The source of these receptors is a human donor in a cohort sampled during active COVID-19.

This clone is a singleton in its sample. This sequence joins TRBV9 and TRBJ2-5; 8 bases match TRBD2. The trim removed 3 bases at V and 4 bases at J, leaving 11 bases unmatched. This CDR3 is built from 16 residues. The germline gives CDR1 SGDLS, CDR2 YYNGEE. Here the CDR3 DNA reads TGTGCCAGCAGCGACCCGTCGGGGGGGCTAGGAGAGACCCAGTACTTC. Its translation: CASSDPSGGLGETQYF.

The chain employs TRBV3-1 (or the pseudogene TRBV3-2) and TRBJ2-3, with 8 bases identical to TRBD2. This CDR3 spans 16 amino acids. Germline V gene sequence: CDR1 LGHDT, CDR2 YNNKEL (reference sequence). V shed 5 bases and J 6 bases; nucleotides not matched to a gene: 13. The CDR3 is CASSARLGGGSDTQYF. The CDR3 DNA sequence: TGTGCCAGCAGCGCCCGACTGGGCGGGGGGTCGGATACGCAGTATTTT.

The J gene is TRBJ2-5, the V gene TRBV5-6; possible D gene TRBD1, 6 bases. Trimming took 2 bases from V and 5 from J, leaving 16 bases between them. From germline, CDR1 is SGHDT and CDR2 YYEEEE. This CDR3 is built from 15 residues. In DNA form, the CDR3 reads TGTGCCAGCAGCTTCCCAGGGGTTGGGCAGGAGACCCAGTACTTC. Protein product: CASSFPGVGQETQYF.

The chain employs TRBV18 and TRBJ1-1; 7 nucleotides align to TRBD1. The CDR3 is 15 amino acids. V lost 0 bases to trimming and J lost 5 bases; unmatched junction nucleotides: 6. The germline CDR1 and CDR2 sequences are KGHSH and LQKENI. The DNA for the CDR3 is TGTGCCAGCTCACCACCAAACAGGGGTCGGACTGAAGCTTTCTTT. Protein sequence: CASSPPNRGRTEAFF.

The chain is built from TRBV7-3 and TRBJ1-1, with D possibly matching TRBD1 (5 bases). V lost 2 bases, J lost 1 base, and 8 bases lay in between. Germline lookup yields CDR1 SGHTA and CDR2 FQGTGA. This CDR3 spans 14 amino acids. CDR3 bases: TGTGCCAGCAGCTTATCTGGACAGAACACTGAAGCTTTCTTT. Protein: CASSLSGQNTEAFF.

The J gene is TRBJ2-1, the V gene TRBV19, with 7 bases identical to TRBD1. Per germline, CDR1 LNHDA and CDR2 SQIVND (reference sequence). CDR3 length: 13 residues. J was trimmed by 16 bases and V by 3 bases; bases with no gene match: 12. Written as DNA, the CDR3 is TGTGCCAGTAGTATCGGCCGAGACACAGGGGAATTCTTC. This gives the protein CASSIGRDTGEFF.

DNA for the CDR3: TGCAGCGTTATAGAGCGGGGGGGCGTATATACGCAGTATTTT. It specifies CSVIERGGVYTQYF. The V gene is TRBV29-1, the J gene TRBJ2-3, with 10 positions matching TRBD2. Trimming took 5 bases from V and 7 from J; bases not matched to a gene: 9. The CDR3 totals 14 residues. Per germline, CDR1 SQVTM and CDR2 ANQGSEA.

This clone was picked up one time. The V call is TRBV24-1, the J call TRBJ2-3; possible D gene TRBD2, 5 bases. Germline values: CDR1 KGHDR, CDR2 SFDVKD. V lost 10 bases, J lost 2 bases, and 18 bases lay in between. The CDR3 consists of 15 residues. CDR3 region: CATQLGSRNTDTQYF. CDR3 DNA sequence: TGTGCCACTCAACTAGGATCCAGAAACACAGATACGCAGTATTTT.

J is TRBJ1-1 and V is TRBV2; D might be TRBD1 (6 bases). With 4 bases removed from V and 4 bases from J, the gap between germline ends came to 13 bases. CDR1 SNHLY and CDR2 FYNNEI come from the germline V gene. The CDR3 runs to 14 residues. CDR3 loop: CASSVSAGVTEAFF. The DNA of the CDR3 is TGTGCCAGCAGTGTGTCAGCAGGGGTCACTGAAGCTTTCTTT. Drawing the rest from reference TRBV2 and TRBJ1-1, the complete variable domain is EPEVTQTPSHQVTQMGQEVILRCVPISNHLYFYWYRQILGQKVEFLVSFYNNEISEKSEIFDDQFSVERPDGSNFTLKIRSTKLEDSAMYFCASSVSAGVTEAFFGQGTRLTVV.

V gene TRBV3-1 (or the pseudogene TRBV3-2) combines with J gene TRBJ1-2; tentative D call: TRBD1 (5 bases). The CDR3 length is 16 residues. Deletions cut 4 bases from V and 5 bases from J, with 20 bases between. Germline values: CDR1 LGHDT, CDR2 YNNKEL (reference sequence). The CDR3 spells CASSPPYLRGSYGYTF. DNA of the CDR3: TGTGCCAGCAGCCCACCGTACCTGCGGGGGAGTTATGGCTACACCTTC.

This sequence joins TRBV6-5 and TRBJ1-2; 9 nucleotides line up with TRBD1. This CDR3 spans 16 amino acids. Germline V gene data show CDR1 as MNHEY and CDR2 as SVGAGI. J gave up 3 bases and V 0 bases, and 5 bases lay outside the gene matches. The CDR3: CASSYSKDRGDYGYTF. In nucleotides, the CDR3 is TGTGCCAGCAGTTACTCAAAGGACAGGGGAGACTATGGCTACACCTTC.

The chain joins TRBV6-5 to TRBJ2-6, with a weak D call TRBD1 (6 bases). Trimming shortened V by 6 bases and J by 0 bases, and 9 bases separated the two germline ends. The CDR3 is 15 residues long. Germline V gene lookup returns CDR1 MNHEY and CDR2 SVGAGI. CDR3 sequence: CASSQGFSGANVLTF. CDR3 DNA: TGTGCCAGCAGCCAGGGGTTCTCTGGGGCCAACGTCCTGACTTTC.

The chain employs TRBV30 and TRBJ2-3; 9 nucleotides line up with TRBD2. V shed 3 bases and J 5 bases; nucleotides not matched to a gene: 3. The CDR3 extends over 13 amino acids. The germline V gene has CDR1 GTSNPN and CDR2 SVGIG (reference sequence). The chain's CDR3 is CAWRYSGGDTQYF. The CDR3 DNA reads as TGTGCCTGGAGGTATAGCGGGGGAGATACGCAGTATTTT.

The chain employs TRBV28 and TRBJ1-2, with a tentative D call TRBD1 (6 bases). This CDR3 comprises 14 residues. CDR1 MDHEN and CDR2 SYDVKM come from the germline V gene. Trimming removed 2 bases from V and 8 bases from J, with 15 bases in between. The CDR3 is CASSLRTALYGYTF. CDR3 bases: TGTGCCAGCAGTTTAAGGACAGCTCTCTACGGCTACACCTTC.

The chain uses TRBV5-1 and TRBJ2-7; 7 bases fit TRBD1. This CDR3 is built from 13 residues. CDR1 is SGHRS, CDR2 YFSETQ, per germline. The ends lost 5 bases at V and 2 bases at J; junction bases unmatched: 4. CDR3 nucleotides: TGCGCCAGCAGGCGAACAGGGGCCTACGAGCAGTACTTC. This encodes CASRRTGAYEQYF.

The V call is TRBV7-8, the J call TRBJ2-7, with D possibly matching TRBD1 (6 bases). V lost 2 bases to trimming and J lost 4 bases, with 6 bases between them. The CDR3 is 12 residues long. Germline CDR1 SGHVS, CDR2 FQNEAQ. The CDR3 sequence: CASSLQGYEQYF. The CDR3 coding sequence is TGTGCCAGCAGCTTACAGGGGTACGAGCAGTACTTC. Based on the CDR3 plus reference TRBV7-8 and TRBJ2-7, the full variable domain is GAGVSQSPRYKVAKRGQDVALRCDPISGHVSLFWYQQALGQGPEFLTYFQNEAQLDKSGLPSDRFFAERPEGSVSTLKIQRTQQEDSAVYLCASSLQGYEQYFGPGTRLTVT.

The chain joins TRBV6-5 to TRBJ2-3; 10 nucleotides align to TRBD2. The CDR3 contains 16 residues. Losses at the gene ends were 3 bases for V and 6 bases for J; bases not matched to a gene: 9. Germline V lookup: CDR1 MNHEY, CDR2 SVGAGI. The CDR3 nucleotides are TGTGCCAGCAGTTATTTAAGTAGCGGGGGGCCGGATACGCAGTATTTT. Protein product: CASSYLSSGGPDTQYF.

The chain employs TRBV4-1 and TRBJ2-5; 13 positions agree with TRBD2. The CDR3 consists of 18 residues. CDR1 and CDR2 (germline): MGHRA, YSYEKL. Trimming at V came to 4 bases and at J to 4 bases, leaving 12 bases not matched to a gene. In DNA, the CDR3 is TGCGCCAGCAGCCCTCGGACTAGCGGGGGCCCCGGGACAGAGACCCAGTACTTC. This gives the protein CASSPRTSGGPGTETQYF.

This clone was counted a single time. The chain couples TRBV7-3 to TRBJ2-5; weak D call: TRBD1 (7 bases). The CDR3 is 14 amino acids. With 5 bases removed from V and 4 bases from J, the gap between germline ends came to 14 bases. From germline, CDR1 is SGHTA and CDR2 FQGTGA. The DNA for the CDR3 is TGTGCCAGCAGCCCAGGGGGGCGGGGAGAGACCCAGTACTTC. Translating it yields CASSPGGRGETQYF.

V gene TRBV11-2 combines with J gene TRBJ2-1; D remains ambiguous. V gave up 0 bases and J gave up 6 bases, with 6 bases separating them. The CDR3 has 13 residues. CDR1 SGHAT and CDR2 FQNNGV come from the germline V gene. The CDR3 reads CASSLDSLNEQFF. Here the CDR3 DNA reads TGTGCCAGCAGCTTAGACAGTCTCAATGAGCAGTTCTTC.

J is TRBJ2-1 and V is TRBV7-9; D gene uncertain. This CDR3 is 12 amino acids long. Germline-derived CDR1 and CDR2 are SEHNR and FQNEAQ (reference sequence). The V and J ends lost 1 base and 9 bases respectively, with 7 bases between them. DNA of the CDR3: TGTGCCAGCAGCTTAGGTACACCTGAGCAGTTCTTC. Translating it yields CASSLGTPEQFF.

The gene calls are TRBV19 and TRBJ2-1; perhaps TRBD2 as D (6 bases). Per the germline V gene, CDR1 is LNHDA and CDR2 is SQIVND (reference sequence). The CDR3 totals 15 residues. The V and J ends lost 0 bases and 6 bases respectively, with 12 bases between them. The CDR3 spells CASSIDRLGGNEQFF. Written as DNA, the CDR3 is TGTGCCAGTAGTATAGACAGATTGGGGGGCAATGAGCAGTTCTTC.